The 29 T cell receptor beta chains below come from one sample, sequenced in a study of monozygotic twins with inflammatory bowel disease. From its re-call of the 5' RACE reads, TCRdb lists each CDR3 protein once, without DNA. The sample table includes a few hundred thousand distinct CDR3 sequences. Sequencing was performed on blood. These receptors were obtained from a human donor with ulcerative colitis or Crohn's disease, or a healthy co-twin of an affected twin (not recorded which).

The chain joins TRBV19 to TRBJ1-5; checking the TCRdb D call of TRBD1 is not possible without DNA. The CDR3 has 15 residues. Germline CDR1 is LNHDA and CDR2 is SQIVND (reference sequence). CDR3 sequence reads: CASSMGPGGNQPQHF.

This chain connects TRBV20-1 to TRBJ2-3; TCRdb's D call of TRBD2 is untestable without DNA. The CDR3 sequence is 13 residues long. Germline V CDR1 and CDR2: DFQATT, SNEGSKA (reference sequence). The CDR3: CSASSGGTDTQYF.

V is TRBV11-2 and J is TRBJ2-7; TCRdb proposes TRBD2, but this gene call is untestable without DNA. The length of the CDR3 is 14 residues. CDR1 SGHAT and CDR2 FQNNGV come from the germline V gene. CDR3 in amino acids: CASSLFAGTYEQYF.

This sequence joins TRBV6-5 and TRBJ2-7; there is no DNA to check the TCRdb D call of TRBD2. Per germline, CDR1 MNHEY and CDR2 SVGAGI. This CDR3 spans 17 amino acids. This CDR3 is CASSYSIGGSYSYEQYF.

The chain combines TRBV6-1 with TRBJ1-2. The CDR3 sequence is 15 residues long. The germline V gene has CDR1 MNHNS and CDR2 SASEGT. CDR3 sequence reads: CASSPTGLANYGYTF.

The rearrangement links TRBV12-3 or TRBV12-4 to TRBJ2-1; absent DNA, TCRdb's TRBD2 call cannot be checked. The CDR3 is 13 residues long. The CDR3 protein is CASSFSWRDRQFF.

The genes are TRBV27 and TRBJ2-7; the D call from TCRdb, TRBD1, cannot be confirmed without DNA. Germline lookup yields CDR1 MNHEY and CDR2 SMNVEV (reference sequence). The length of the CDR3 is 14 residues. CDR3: CASSLGQGIYEQYF.

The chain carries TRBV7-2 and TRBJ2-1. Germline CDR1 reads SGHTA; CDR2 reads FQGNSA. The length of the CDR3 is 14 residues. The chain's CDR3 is CASSSSRDYNEQFF.

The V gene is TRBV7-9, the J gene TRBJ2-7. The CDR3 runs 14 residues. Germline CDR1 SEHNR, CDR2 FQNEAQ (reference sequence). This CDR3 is CASSFIGSGYEQYF.

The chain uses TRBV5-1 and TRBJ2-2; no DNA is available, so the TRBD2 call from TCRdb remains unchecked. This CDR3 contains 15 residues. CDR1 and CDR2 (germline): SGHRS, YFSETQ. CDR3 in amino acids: CASAVSGGWTGELFF.

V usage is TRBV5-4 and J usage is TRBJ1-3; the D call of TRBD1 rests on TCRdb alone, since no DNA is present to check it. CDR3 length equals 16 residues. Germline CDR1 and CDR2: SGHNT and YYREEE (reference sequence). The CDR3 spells CASSYPGGRSGNTIYF.

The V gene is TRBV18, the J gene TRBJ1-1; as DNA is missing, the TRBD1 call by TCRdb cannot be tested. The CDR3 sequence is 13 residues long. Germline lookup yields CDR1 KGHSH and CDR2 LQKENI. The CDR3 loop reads CASSPGAREEAFF.

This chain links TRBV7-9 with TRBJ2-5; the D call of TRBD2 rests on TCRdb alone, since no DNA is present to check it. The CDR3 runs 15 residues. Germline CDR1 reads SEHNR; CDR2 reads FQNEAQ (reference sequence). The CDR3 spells CASSSGWREGETQYF.

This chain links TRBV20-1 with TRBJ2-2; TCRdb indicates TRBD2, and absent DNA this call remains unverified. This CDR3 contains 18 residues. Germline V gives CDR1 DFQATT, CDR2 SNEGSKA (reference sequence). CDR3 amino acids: CSARDPRTSGTNTGELFF.

The CDR3 reads CSARDTGEGAFGTDTQYF. The chain combines TRBV20-1 with TRBJ2-3; TCRdb proposes TRBD1, but this gene call is untestable without DNA. The CDR3 covers 18 residues. Germline lookup yields CDR1 DFQATT and CDR2 SNEGSKA (reference sequence).

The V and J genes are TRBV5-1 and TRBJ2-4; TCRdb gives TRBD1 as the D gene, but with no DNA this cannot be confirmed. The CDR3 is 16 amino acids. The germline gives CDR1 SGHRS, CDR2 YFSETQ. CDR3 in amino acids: CASSLGQQGRGNIQYF.

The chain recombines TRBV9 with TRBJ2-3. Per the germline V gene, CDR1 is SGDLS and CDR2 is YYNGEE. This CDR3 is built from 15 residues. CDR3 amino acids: CASSVVPTSTDTQYF. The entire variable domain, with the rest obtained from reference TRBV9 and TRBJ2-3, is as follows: DSGVTQTPKHLITATGQRVTLRCSPRSGDLSVYWYQQSLDQGLQFLIQYYNGEERAKGNILERFSAQQFPDLHSELNLSSLELGDSALYFCASSVVPTSTDTQYFGPGTRLTVL.

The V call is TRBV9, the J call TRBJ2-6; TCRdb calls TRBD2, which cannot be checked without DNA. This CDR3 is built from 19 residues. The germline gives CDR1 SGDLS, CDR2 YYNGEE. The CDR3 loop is CASSVARSWEASGANVLTF. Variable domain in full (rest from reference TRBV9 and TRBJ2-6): DSGVTQTPKHLITATGQRVTLRCSPRSGDLSVYWYQQSLDQGLQFLIQYYNGEERAKGNILERFSAQQFPDLHSELNLSSLELGDSALYFCASSVARSWEASGANVLTFGAGSRLTVL.

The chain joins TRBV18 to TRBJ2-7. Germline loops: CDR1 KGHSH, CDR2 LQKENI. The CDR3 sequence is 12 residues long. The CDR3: CASSPRNYEQYF.

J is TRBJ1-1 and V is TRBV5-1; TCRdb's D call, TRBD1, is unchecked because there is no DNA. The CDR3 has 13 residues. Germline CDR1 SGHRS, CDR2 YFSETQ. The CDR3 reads CASKTGMNTEAFF. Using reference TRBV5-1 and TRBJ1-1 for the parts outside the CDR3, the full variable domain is KAGVTQTPRYLIKTRGQQVTLSCSPISGHRSVSWYQQTPGQGLQFLFEYFSETQRNKGNFPGRFSGRQFSNSRSEMNVSTLELGDSALYLCASKTGMNTEAFFGQGTRLTVV.

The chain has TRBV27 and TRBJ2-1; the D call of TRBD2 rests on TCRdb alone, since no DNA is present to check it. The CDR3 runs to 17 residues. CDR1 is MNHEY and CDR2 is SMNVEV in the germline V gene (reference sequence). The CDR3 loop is CASSLYLAGGHYNEQFF.

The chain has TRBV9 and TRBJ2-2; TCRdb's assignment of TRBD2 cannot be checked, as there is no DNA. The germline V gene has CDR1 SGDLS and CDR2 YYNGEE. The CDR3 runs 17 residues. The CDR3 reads CASSVGQRGAHTGELFF.

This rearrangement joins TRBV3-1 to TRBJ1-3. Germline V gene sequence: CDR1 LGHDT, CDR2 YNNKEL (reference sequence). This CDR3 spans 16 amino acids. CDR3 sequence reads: CASSQPGVVSGNTIYF.

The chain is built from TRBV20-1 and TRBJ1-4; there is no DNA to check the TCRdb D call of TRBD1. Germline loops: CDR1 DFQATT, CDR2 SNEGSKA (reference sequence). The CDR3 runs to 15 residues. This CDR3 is CSASFDRDIEEKLFF.

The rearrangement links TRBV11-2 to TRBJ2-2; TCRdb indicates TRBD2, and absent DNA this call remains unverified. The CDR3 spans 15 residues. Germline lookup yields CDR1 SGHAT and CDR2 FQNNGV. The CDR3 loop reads CASSLQARDAGELFF.

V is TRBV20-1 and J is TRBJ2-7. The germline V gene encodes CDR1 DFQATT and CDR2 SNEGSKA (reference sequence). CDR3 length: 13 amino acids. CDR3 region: CSARARTLYSQYF.

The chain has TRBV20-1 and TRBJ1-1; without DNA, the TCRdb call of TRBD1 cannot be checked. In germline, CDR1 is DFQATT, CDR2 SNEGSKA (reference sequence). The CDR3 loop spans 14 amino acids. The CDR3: CSASETGWGTEAFF.

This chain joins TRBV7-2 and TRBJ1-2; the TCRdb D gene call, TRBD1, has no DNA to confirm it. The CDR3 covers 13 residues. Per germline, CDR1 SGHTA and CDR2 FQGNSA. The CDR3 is CASSKDRFYGYTF.

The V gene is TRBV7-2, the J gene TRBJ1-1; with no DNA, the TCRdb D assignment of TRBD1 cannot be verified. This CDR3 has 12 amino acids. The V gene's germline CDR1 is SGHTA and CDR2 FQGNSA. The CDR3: CAIRTGNTEAFF.